This is a list of T cell receptor beta chains from one sample in a study of T-cell memory formation after mild COVID-19. TCRdb re-called the 5' RACE reads through MiXCR, storing one row per CDR3 protein. The sample holds approximately 340,000 distinct CDR3 sequences, about 15% seen once. The specimen sequenced was PBMCs or a T cell subset sorted from them (not recorded which). These receptors originate from a man aged 18 to 29 who had mild COVID-19 (a few samples of this study predate the infection). Cell type and time point are not known. Each CDR3 is given with its conserved first and last residue. Clone size, where shown, is once, few, many, or a class for clones that have expanded.

. TRBJ1-5 TRBV12-3/TRBV12-4 CASSLGAGQGIAPQHF
. TRBJ1-1 TRBV4-1 CASSPGGDTEAFF
. TRBJ2-3 TRBV7-2 CASSLALAGGYTQYF
many TRBJ2-1 TRBV20-1 CSANQHASGNEQFF
. TRBJ2-3 TRBV7-2 CASSLAEYTDTQYF
. TRBJ2-5 TRBV11-2 CASSSRLAGGLSQETQYF
many TRBJ1-6 TRBV7-9 CASSFGPPGPLHF
. TRBJ2-7 TRBV7-2 CASSLVVRRVYEQYF
many TRBJ2-3 TRBV7-8 CASSSGGIGADTQYF
. TRBJ2-5 TRBV7-9 CASNPLGLAGATGAQYF
. TRBJ2-1 TRBV29-1 CSVEVGTSEFF
. TRBJ2-5 TRBV7-2 CASSLEVTQYF
few TRBJ1-1 TRBV28 CASSQGSLPLGAFF
. TRBJ1-5 TRBV19 CASSNFNSNQPQHF
many TRBJ1-2 TRBV7-8 CASSPVRALSGYTF
many TRBJ1-2 TRBV5-1 CASSGGFNYGYTF
many TRBJ1-1 TRBV5-1 CASTPGSMNTEAFF